A selection of T cell receptor beta chains follows, all from one sample in a study of identical twins. TCRdb re-called the 5' RACE reads with MiXCR, one entry per CDR3 protein. The profile covers 350,000 to 600,000 distinct CDR3 sequences, with around 14% appearing a single time and more than 0.5% taken by the ten largest. These records were also assigned to another study, of yellow fever vaccine responses in identical twins.

Sequencing was done on a sample of CD4+ T cells sorted from blood. The receptors stem from a woman aged 18-29 years in good health. Each CDR3 is given with its conserved first and last residue. The D gene is left open where the match is weak.

v_gene	d_gene	j_gene	CDR3aa
TRBV29-1	NA	TRBJ1-4	CSVGRMGEKLFF
TRBV25-1	NA	TRBJ1-1	CASSPRQAETEAFF
TRBV11-2	NA	TRBJ2-3	CASSSGTRIPDTQYF
TRBV2	NA	TRBJ2-2	CASMSWGELFF
TRBV29-1	NA	TRBJ2-5	CSVDYGQETQYF
TRBV7-8	NA	TRBJ1-4	CASSLVPGEGGKLFF
TRBV7-9	NA	TRBJ2-3	CASSPGVIGTDTQYF
TRBV29-1	NA	TRBJ1-1	CSVWDRNTEAFF
TRBV18	NA	TRBJ2-5	CASSPPSARRETQYF
TRBV5-1	NA	TRBJ2-3	CASNSRGGGDTQYF
TRBV7-3	TRBD1	TRBJ2-1	CASSLGQPLYNEQFF
TRBV3-1	NA	TRBJ2-2	CASSQAQATGELFF
TRBV25-1	NA	TRBJ2-3	CASSVLEVGANTQYF
TRBV12-5	NA	TRBJ2-7	CASARGPTYEQYF
TRBV7-8	NA	TRBJ2-3	CASSQSAGHLILSTDTQYF
TRBV25-1	TRBD2	TRBJ2-2	CASSGSGRAGGELFF
TRBV28	TRBD1	TRBJ1-5	CASNRQGEGNQPQHF
TRBV10-3	NA	TRBJ2-5	CAISGIETETQYF
TRBV12-3/TRBV12-4	NA	TRBJ2-2	CASSLNQGAGTGELFF
TRBV4-1	TRBD2	TRBJ2-1	CASSLGGYLGDEQFF
TRBV5-5	NA	TRBJ2-7	CASSYQTNRHYF
TRBV6-1	NA	TRBJ2-5	CASSEEAGIKTQYF
TRBV15	TRBD1	TRBJ1-1	CATSRDRHWGEAFF
TRBV2	TRBD2	TRBJ2-7	CASSRTSGRVYEQYF
TRBV7-9	TRBD2	TRBJ2-3	CASSGASGGDTQYF
TRBV20-1	NA	TRBJ1-6	CSARVGTFNSPLHF
TRBV27	NA	TRBJ2-4	CASSRDNLAKNIQYF
TRBV11-2	TRBD1	TRBJ2-7	CASSSYADRGEQYF
TRBV10-3	NA	TRBJ2-4	CAIMAGDGKNIQYF
TRBV7-2	TRBD1	TRBJ2-3	CASSSQGLARQYF
TRBV6-1	NA	TRBJ1-1	CASSTVDTMNTEAFF
TRBV18	TRBD2	TRBJ2-1	CASTLTSGGNNEQFF
TRBV15	NA	TRBJ1-2	CATSRDRGLRAEGYTF
TRBV12-3/TRBV12-4	NA	TRBJ1-3	CASSFGGKSGNTIYF
TRBV20-1	TRBD2	TRBJ2-3	CSARGPSGMVDTQYF
TRBV2	TRBD2	TRBJ2-1	CASSEDSGKFF